The source of this T cell receptor (beta chain) is a study of blood T cell repertoires in COVID-19. This CDR3 comprises 14 residues. Germline V gene data show CDR1 as MNHEY and CDR2 as SVGAGI. V gave up 6 bases and J gave up 7 bases; unmatched junction bases: 9. Participants came from fewer than 25 US areas, aged roughly 18 to 95 years. The study assigned cohorts using participant-reported clinical history. Study processing details: Researchers report that nucleated cell counts were estimated from reference gene primer amplification. The data were produced by immunoSEQ multiplex PCR, yet TCRdb's version contains in-frame clones alone and is incomplete. The D gene and trimming were derived from the DNA, and the V and J assignments and clone size from that table. This table has 130,000 to 150,000 clones, more than 75% appearing once. This clone was observed a single time.

Sample: PBMCs or T cells enriched from blood (not recorded which). The TCR comes from a woman aged 25 to 45 with acute COVID-19. V is TRBV6-5 and J is TRBJ2-7; 10 bases are a match to TRBD1. The CDR3 spells CASSGDRGRGEQYF. The CDR3 bases are TGTGCCAGCAGCGGAGACAGGGGGCGAGGGGAGCAGTACTTC.